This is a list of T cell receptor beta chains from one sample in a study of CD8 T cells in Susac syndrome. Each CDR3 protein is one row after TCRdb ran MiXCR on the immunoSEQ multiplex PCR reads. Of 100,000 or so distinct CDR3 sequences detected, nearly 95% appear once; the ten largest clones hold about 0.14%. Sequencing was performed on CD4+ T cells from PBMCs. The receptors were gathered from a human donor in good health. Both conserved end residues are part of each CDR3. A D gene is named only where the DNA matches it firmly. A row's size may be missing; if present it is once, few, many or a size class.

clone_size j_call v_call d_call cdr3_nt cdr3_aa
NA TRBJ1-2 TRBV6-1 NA TGTGCCAGCAGTGAACGACGGTTGTTCTATGGCTACACCTTC CASSERRLFYGYTF
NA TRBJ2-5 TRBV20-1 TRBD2 TGCAGTGCTAGAGGACTAGCGTCCCAGGGGACCCAGTACTTC CSARGLASQGTQYF
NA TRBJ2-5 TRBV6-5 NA TGTGCCAGCGCCTCTCGGGGCTATCGAGAGACCCAGTACTTC CASASRGYRETQYF
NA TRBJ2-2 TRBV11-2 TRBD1 TGTGCCAGCAGCTGGGACAGGGCCACCGGGGAGCTGTTTTTT CASSWDRATGELFF
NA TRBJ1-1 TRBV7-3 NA TGTGCCAGCACCCCATCAGGGTCCAGGCTATTT CASTPSGSRLF
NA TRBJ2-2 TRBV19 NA TGTGCCAGTAGTGCAAATAGCGGTTCGAACACCGGGGAGCTGTTTTTT CASSANSGSNTGELFF
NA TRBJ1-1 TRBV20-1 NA TGCAGTGCTCGAAGGGACACTGAAGCTTTCTTT CSARRDTEAFF
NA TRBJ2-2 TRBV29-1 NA TGCAGCGTGCAATCCGCGGCCGGGGAGCTGTTTTTT CSVQSAAGELFF
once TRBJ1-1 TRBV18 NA TGTGCCAGCGCTCGGGAGAGCGGGACCACTGAAGCTTTCTTT CASARESGTTEAFF
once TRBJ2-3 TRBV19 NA TGTGCCAGTAGTACCATTCCCTCGTGGGAGAGAACAGATACGCAGTATTTT CASSTIPSWERTDTQYF
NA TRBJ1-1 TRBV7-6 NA TGTGCCAGCAGCCAAATCTGGAGAGGCACTGAAGCTTTCTTT CASSQIWRGTEAFF
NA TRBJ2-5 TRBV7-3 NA TGTGCCAGCAGCCAAACGGGAGAGACCCAGTACTTC CASSQTGETQYF
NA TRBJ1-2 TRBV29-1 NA TGCAGCATTCAGGACAGCGCCGATGGCTACACCTTC CSIQDSADGYTF
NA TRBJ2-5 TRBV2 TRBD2 TGTGCCAGCAGTGATGGTACTAGCGGGGGGGAGTGGGAGACCCAGTACTTC CASSDGTSGGEWETQYF
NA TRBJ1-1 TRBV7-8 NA TGTGCCAGCAGCTTAGTAGGGGGGGACACTGAAGCTTTCTTT CASSLVGGDTEAFF
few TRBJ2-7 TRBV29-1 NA TGCAGCGTTGAATCCCCGGTTACCTACGAGCAGTACTTC CSVESPVTYEQYF
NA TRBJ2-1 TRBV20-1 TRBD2 TGCAGTGCTATCACAGGGACTAGGAATGAGCAGTTCTTC CSAITGTRNEQFF
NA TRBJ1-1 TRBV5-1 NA TGCGCCAGCAGCTCTCAGGGACTGAACACTGAAGCTTTCTTT CASSSQGLNTEAFF
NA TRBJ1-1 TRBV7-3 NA TGTGCCAGCAGTCCTTCGGCGACCTCTGAAGCTTTCTTT CASSPSATSEAFF
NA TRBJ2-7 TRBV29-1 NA TGCAGCGTTGAAGAGGACAAGCCCTACGAGCAGTACTTC CSVEEDKPYEQYF
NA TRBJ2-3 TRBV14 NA TGTGCCAGCAGCCAAGGACCCCGGGGATCGGGAGATACGCAGTATTTT CASSQGPRGSGDTQYF
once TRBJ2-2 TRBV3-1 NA TGTGCCACGACAAGAACCGGGGAGCTGTTTTTT CATTRTGELFF
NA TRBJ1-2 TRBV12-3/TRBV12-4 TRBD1 TGTGCCAGCAGTCCGACAGGGGCTGTAGCTAACTATGGCTACACCTTC CASSPTGAVANYGYTF
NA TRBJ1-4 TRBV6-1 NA TGTGCCAGCAGTGACAGGGGAGCTAATGAAAAACTGTTTTTT CASSDRGANEKLFF
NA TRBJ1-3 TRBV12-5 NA TGTGCTAGTGGCCCATCCCTTCCTGGAAACACCATATATTTT CASGPSLPGNTIYF
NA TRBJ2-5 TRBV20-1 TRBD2 TGCAGTGCTAGACCCGGGACTAGCGGGATAGAGACCCAGTACTTC CSARPGTSGIETQYF
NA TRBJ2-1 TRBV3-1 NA TGTGCCAGCAGCCAGCGGGGCGGTTTTACAAATGAGCAGTTCTTC CASSQRGGFTNEQFF
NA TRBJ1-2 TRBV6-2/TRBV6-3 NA TGTGCCAGCAGGTCGACAAGTGGCTACACCTTC CASRSTSGYTF
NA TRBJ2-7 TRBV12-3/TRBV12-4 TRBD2 TGTGCCAGCAGTTTCCCCAGCGGGGGCACCTACGAGCAGTACTTC CASSFPSGGTYEQYF
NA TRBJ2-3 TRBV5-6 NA TGTGCCACTTCGCGGGTGTCAGATACGCAGTATTTT CATSRVSDTQYF
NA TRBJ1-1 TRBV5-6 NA TGTGCCAGCAGCTCCCAAGGGGGGAACACTGAAGCTTTCTTT CASSSQGGNTEAFF
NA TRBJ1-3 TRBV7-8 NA TGTGCCAGCAGCCCGGGACGGCTTAGCTCTGGAAACACCATATATTTT CASSPGRLSSGNTIYF